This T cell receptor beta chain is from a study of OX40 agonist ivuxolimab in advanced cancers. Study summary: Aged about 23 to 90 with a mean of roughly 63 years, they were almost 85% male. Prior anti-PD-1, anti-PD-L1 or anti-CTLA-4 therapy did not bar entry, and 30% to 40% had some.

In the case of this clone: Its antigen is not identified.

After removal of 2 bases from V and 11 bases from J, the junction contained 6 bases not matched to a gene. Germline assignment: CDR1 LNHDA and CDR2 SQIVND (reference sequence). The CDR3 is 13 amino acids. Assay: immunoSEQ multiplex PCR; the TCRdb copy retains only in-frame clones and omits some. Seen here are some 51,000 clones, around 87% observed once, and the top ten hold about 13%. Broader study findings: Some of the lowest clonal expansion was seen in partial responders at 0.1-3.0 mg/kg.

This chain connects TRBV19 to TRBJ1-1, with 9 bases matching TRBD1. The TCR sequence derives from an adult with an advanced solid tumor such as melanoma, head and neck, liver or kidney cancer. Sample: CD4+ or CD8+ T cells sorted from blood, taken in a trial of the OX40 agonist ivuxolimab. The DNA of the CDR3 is TGTGCCAGTAGTATAACACAGGGGGCCTCTGCTTTCTTT. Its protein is CASSITQGASAFF.